A selection of T cell receptor beta chains follows, all from one sample in a study of T cell responses to AZD1222 COVID-19 vaccine. TCRdb keeps only in-frame clones here, not all; method: immunoSEQ multiplex PCR. The repertoire holds about 120,000 clones, with about 92% as singletons. Sample: peripheral blood, taken on day 0 of AZD1222 vaccination. All receptors come from an adult in good health. The CDR3 runs from the conserved cysteine through the conserved F or W. Each record gives: CDR3 DNA, CDR3 protein, D gene, J gene, clone size, V gene. The D gene is left open where the match is weak. Size is stated for part of the rows, as once, few or many counts, or as a class when the clone is expanded.

TGTGCCAGCATCGAGGGAGGATCCTACAATGAGCAGTTCTTC,CASIEGGSYNEQFF,NA,TRBJ2-1,NA,TRBV6-5
TGTGCCAGCAGTTTCATCCGACAGGGGGCAAATTGGATAGCTAATGAAAAACTGTTTTTT,CASSFIRQGANWIANEKLFF,TRBD1,TRBJ1-4,NA,TRBV28
TGTGCCAGCAGCTTGGACCAGGGGACCGAGCAGTACTTC,CASSLDQGTEQYF,NA,TRBJ2-7,NA,TRBV7-8
TGTGCCAGCAGTTTACTAGCGCGGGAGCAGTTCTTC,CASSLLAREQFF,NA,TRBJ2-1,NA,TRBV27
TGTGCCAGCAGTCACGCCCCCGGGACTCCCTCGAACATTCAGTACTTC,CASSHAPGTPSNIQYF,NA,TRBJ2-4,NA,TRBV28
TGTGCCAGCAGCCGGACCGGGACTAGCGGGAGTTGGTACAATGAGCAGTTCTTC,CASSRTGTSGSWYNEQFF,TRBD2,TRBJ2-1,once,TRBV7-3
TGCGCCAGCGTGGCGGGGGCGCACGACACCGGGGAGCTGTTTTTT,CASVAGAHDTGELFF,NA,TRBJ2-2,once,TRBV5-1
TGTGCCATCAGTGAGCCCGAGGCAGGGAGTATTCGCTACACCTTC,CAISEPEAGSIRYTF,NA,TRBJ1-2,NA,TRBV10-3
TGTGCCAGCAGAGGACTAGCGACGGAGCAGTTCTTC,CASRGLATEQFF,TRBD2,TRBJ2-1,NA,TRBV9
TGTGCCAGCAGCCAACAGGGGTCACCCTTCTATGGCTACACCTTC,CASSQQGSPFYGYTF,TRBD1,TRBJ1-2,NA,TRBV5-6
TGTGCCAGCAGCCGACGAGCGGGAGTTTACAATGAGCAGTTCTTC,CASSRRAGVYNEQFF,TRBD2,TRBJ2-1,NA,TRBV11-3
TGCGCCAGCAGCTTGAGTCAGCTATCTGCAACTAATGAAAAACTGTTTTTT,CASSLSQLSATNEKLFF,NA,TRBJ1-4,NA,TRBV5-1
TGTGCCAGCAGACCCCCCGGGGGAAACTATGGCTACACCTTC,CASRPPGGNYGYTF,NA,TRBJ1-2,NA,TRBV7-9
TGTGCCAGCAGCCAAGTGTCGCTCCCAGAGACCCAGTACTTC,CASSQVSLPETQYF,NA,TRBJ2-5,NA,TRBV3-1/TRBV3-2
TGCGCCAGCAGCCAAGAGGGGGGGACAGGGACTTTTTCTTTCTTT,CASSQEGGTGTFSFF,TRBD1,TRBJ1-1,NA,TRBV4-1
TGTGCCAGCAGCAAAGACCTACTGGACCGGGGGAGGGGGCAGTACTTC,CASSKDLLDRGRGQYF,NA,TRBJ2-7,NA,TRBV21-1
TGTGCCAGCAGTCCCCGGGGGACAGTAATTAATTCACCCCTCCACTTT,CASSPRGTVINSPLHF,TRBD1,TRBJ1-6,NA,TRBV27
TGTGCCAGTAGCCCACGGGGGGCCGACATGAACACTGAAGCTTTCTTT,CASSPRGADMNTEAFF,NA,TRBJ1-1,NA,TRBV19
TGTGCCAGCAGCTCTAGCGGGAGAAGAACAGATACGCAGTATTTT,CASSSSGRRTDTQYF,TRBD2,TRBJ2-3,NA,TRBV28
TGTGCCAGTAGTATAGCTAAGCGGGAGACCCAGTACTTC,CASSIAKRETQYF,NA,TRBJ2-5,once,TRBV19
TGTGCCAGCAGCGTCCGGGGGGGGTTTAACTATGGCTACACCTTC,CASSVRGGFNYGYTF,NA,TRBJ1-2,NA,TRBV28
TGTGCCAGCAGTCCCGGGACAGGGGCGAATAGCAATCAGCCCCAGCATTTT,CASSPGTGANSNQPQHF,TRBD1,TRBJ1-5,NA,TRBV28
TGTCCCCGGGACAGCATCTCTGGGGCCAACGTCCTGACTTTC,CPRDSISGANVLTF,TRBD1,TRBJ2-6,NA,TRBV28
TGTGCCAGCAAGGAAGGGCAGTACTCTGGAAACACCATATATTTT,CASKEGQYSGNTIYF,NA,TRBJ1-3,NA,TRBV6-5
TGTGCCAGCAGTTTCCGTCGGATGGACCCGAACACTGAAGCTTTCTTT,CASSFRRMDPNTEAFF,NA,TRBJ1-1,NA,TRBV28
TGTGCCAGCAGCCCCGGTAAGCTTCCTACATACTCCTACAATGAGCAGTTCTTC,CASSPGKLPTYSYNEQFF,NA,TRBJ2-1,NA,TRBV14
TGTGCCAGCAGCCAAATCAGGACTAGCGGGAGCCTAGGCGCCAAAAACATTCAGTACTTC,CASSQIRTSGSLGAKNIQYF,TRBD2,TRBJ2-4,NA,TRBV3-1/TRBV3-2
TGTGCCAGCAGCCAAGAATGGAGAAACTACGAGCAGTACTTC,CASSQEWRNYEQYF,NA,TRBJ2-7,NA,TRBV3-1/TRBV3-2
TGTGCCAGCAGTCCCCAGGGAAGTAGCTCCTACGAGCAGTACTTC,CASSPQGSSSYEQYF,NA,TRBJ2-7,NA,TRBV28
TGTGCCATCAGTGATTCGTGGGGGCAGGGTGGGAGCTACACCTTC,CAISDSWGQGGSYTF,NA,TRBJ1-2,once,TRBV10-3
TGTGCCAGCAGCCAAGAGGTAGGCGGATACAATGAGCAGTTCTTC,CASSQEVGGYNEQFF,NA,TRBJ2-1,NA,TRBV3-1/TRBV3-2
TGTGCCAGCAGCGTCAGTCAGCGCACAGATACGCAGTATTTT,CASSVSQRTDTQYF,NA,TRBJ2-3,NA,TRBV9
TGTGCCAGCAGCTTAATCGAGACTAGATCAAATGAGCAGTTCTTC,CASSLIETRSNEQFF,NA,TRBJ2-1,NA,TRBV7-3
TGTGCCAGCTCACGAGGGGGTTCTGAAGCTTTCTTT,CASSRGGSEAFF,NA,TRBJ1-1,NA,TRBV6-5
TGTGCCAGCAGTTTATCGACTAGTGTCACCGGGGAGCTGTTTTTT,CASSLSTSVTGELFF,NA,TRBJ2-2,NA,TRBV27
TGTGCCAGCAGTTCAACGGGCTCCTACGAGCAGTACTTC,CASSSTGSYEQYF,NA,TRBJ2-7,NA,TRBV6-5
TGTGCCAGCAGCCAAGATCAATTACAAGCCAATGCTGAAGCTTTCTTT,CASSQDQLQANAEAFF,NA,TRBJ1-1,NA,TRBV4-2
TGTGCCAGCAGTGAATTCTTTTTGGATAGCTCGAACTCTGGGGCCAACGTCCTGACTTTC,CASSEFFLDSSNSGANVLTF,NA,TRBJ2-6,NA,TRBV6-1
TGTGCCAGCAGATTGGACAGGAGCCTTTTGAACACTGAAGCTTTCTTT,CASRLDRSLLNTEAFF,TRBD1,TRBJ1-1,NA,TRBV2
TGTGCCACCAGCCCCAGGAGCCTCAACACTGAAGCTTTCTTT,CATSPRSLNTEAFF,NA,TRBJ1-1,NA,TRBV15
TGCGCCAGCAGCCAACAGGGGTGGGGGGAGCTGTTTTTT,CASSQQGWGELFF,NA,TRBJ2-2,NA,TRBV4-1
TGTGCCAGCACCGAGGGTGGGACAGGGATATCGGAAGCTTTCTTT,CASTEGGTGISEAFF,TRBD1,TRBJ1-1,NA,TRBV28
TGTGCCAGCAGTTGGGGCAATGCGGGAACACAGTTCTTC,CASSWGNAGTQFF,NA,TRBJ2-1,NA,TRBV28
TGCAGCGTTACCGGGAGGGCCGGGAATGAGCAGTTCTTC,CSVTGRAGNEQFF,TRBD2,TRBJ2-1,once,TRBV29-1
TGTGCCAGCAGCCCACCTAGCACAGATACGCAGTATTTT,CASSPPSTDTQYF,NA,TRBJ2-3,once,TRBV7-9
TGTGCCAGCAGCCCCACCGGGGTCACTGAAGCTTTCTTT,CASSPTGVTEAFF,NA,TRBJ1-1,NA,TRBV12-3/TRBV12-4
TGTGCCAGCAGCTCCGGACAGTTGTACACTGAAGCTTTCTTT,CASSSGQLYTEAFF,NA,TRBJ1-1,NA,TRBV5-8
TGCAGTGCTCCCACGGCCTATGGCTACACCTTC,CSAPTAYGYTF,NA,TRBJ1-2,NA,TRBV20-1
TGTGCCAGCAGTGCTCTCAGGGGCCCGACAAACACTGAAGCTTTCTTT,CASSALRGPTNTEAFF,NA,TRBJ1-1,once,TRBV28
TGTGCCAGCCGCGACGGCTATGGCTACACCTTC,CASRDGYGYTF,NA,TRBJ1-2,NA,TRBV6-5
TGTGCCAGTAGAAGGGGGGGCAATGAGCAGTTCTTC,CASRRGGNEQFF,NA,TRBJ2-1,once,TRBV19
TGTGCCAGCAGTCACTCTCACTACGAGCAGTACTTC,CASSHSHYEQYF,NA,TRBJ2-7,NA,TRBV27
TGTGCCAGTAGTGTAACTAGCGGGAGGATCGCCGAGACCCAGTACTTC,CASSVTSGRIAETQYF,TRBD2,TRBJ2-5,NA,TRBV19